This T cell receptor (beta chain) emerged from a study of blood T cells in healthy people across ages. Notes on the study in general: The donors' CMV status was not determined, possibly confounding changes in expanded clonotypes.

This CDR3 comprises 15 residues. Trimming shortened V by 5 bases and J by 6 bases, and 17 bases separated the two germline ends. Germline CDR1 SGHAT, CDR2 FQNNGV. This clonotype was detected only a few times. Its antigen is unknown. Next came a second PCR, run for roughly 6 to 11 cycles, which used a sample-barcoded 5' primer along with a J-beta primer mix. In TCRdb, the 5' RACE reads were re-called with MiXCR into one record per CDR3 protein. Of fewer than 650,000 distinct CDR3 sequences listed, over 25% are singletons. These data also featured in a second study, about T cells of mothers and their children. From that second work: Whether pairs are related or unrelated, thymic selection shapes their TCR recombination output in much the same way.

The specimen sequenced was blood. The genes are TRBV11-2 and TRBJ2-4, with D tentatively TRBD1 or TRBD2 (6 bases each). This clonotype was obtained from a boy between 2 and 15 years old in good health. DNA for the CDR3: TGTGCCAGCAGCCTAGGAGGGGGAGTAAGAAACATTCAGTACTTC. This translates into CASSLGGGVRNIQYF.